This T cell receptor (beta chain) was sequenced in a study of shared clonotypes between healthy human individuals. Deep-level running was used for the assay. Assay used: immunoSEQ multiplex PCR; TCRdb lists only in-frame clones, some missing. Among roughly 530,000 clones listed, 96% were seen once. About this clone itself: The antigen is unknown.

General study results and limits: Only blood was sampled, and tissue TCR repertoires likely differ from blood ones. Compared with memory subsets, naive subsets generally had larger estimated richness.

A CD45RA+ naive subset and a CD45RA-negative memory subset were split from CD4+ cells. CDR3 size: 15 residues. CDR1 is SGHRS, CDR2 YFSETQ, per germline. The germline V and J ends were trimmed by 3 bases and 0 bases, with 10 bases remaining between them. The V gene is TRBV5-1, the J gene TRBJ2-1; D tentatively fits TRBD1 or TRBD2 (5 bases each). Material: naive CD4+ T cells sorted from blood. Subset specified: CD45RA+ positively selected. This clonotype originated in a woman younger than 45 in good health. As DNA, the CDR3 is TGCGCCAGCAGCTCGACAGCGGACTCCTACAATGAGCAGTTCTTC. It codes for CASSSTADSYNEQFF.